The present T cell receptor beta chain was sequenced within a study of blood T cells in healthy people across ages. Only a few counts were recorded for this clonotype. The use of a sample-barcoded 5' primer and a J-beta primer mix characterized a second PCR of roughly 6 to 11 cycles. One entry per CDR3 protein, called by TCRdb with MiXCR from the 5' RACE reads. The table includes roughly 500,000 distinct CDR3 sequences, about 25% detected once. The ends lost 4 bases at V and 8 bases at J; junction bases unmatched: 10. The germline V gene encodes CDR1 SGHRS and CDR2 YFSETQ. This CDR3 comprises 14 residues.

This TCR was recovered from a woman aged 70-85 years in good health. Source material: blood. V gene TRBV5-1 combines with J gene TRBJ1-2, with TRBD1 matching 8 bases. The CDR3 region is CASSPYTQGVGYTF. CDR3 in DNA: TGCGCCAGCAGCCCCTATACACAGGGGGTCGGCTACACCTTC.